The clone carrying this TCR delta chain occurred a few times. A read error may account for a junction end that differs from germline. Other DNA sequences in this specimen translate into the identical CDR3. This sample is part of a study of gamma-delta chains in newborns, infants, children. Study as a whole: Polyclonal expansion of innate γδ T cells after birth follows microbial exposure.

The CDR3 runs 20 residues. The germline gives CDR1 GEAIGNYY, CDR2 EKD. TCRdb re-called clones from the reads via CATT. The sample lists around 5,000 delta-chain clones; approximately 5% were seen once. The rearrangement uses TRDV2 and TRDJ3, with 12 bases that match TRDD3. Material: blood. This clonotype originated in a child who was a newborn, infant or young child, either healthy, febrile or measles-vaccinated (not recorded which). The CDR3 loop is CACDTAGGYASSWDTRQMFF. DNA of the CDR3: TGTGCCTGTGACACCGCTGGGGGATACGCGAGCTCCTGGGACACCCGACAGATGTTCTTC.